The 3 T cell receptor beta chains in this list originate from one sample, sequenced in a study of T cell changes during pregnancy in multiple sclerosis (dated by TCRdb to between 2018 and 2021). Libraries were built with the immunoSEQ multiplex PCR assay. TCRdb took over this immuneACCESS table, retaining in-frame rearrangements with V and J assigned. Such tables are incomplete; in checked studies, under half of the missing clones stem from an unresolved V gene, and the remainder is unexplained. In this sample the table shows 15,000 to 20,000 clones, over 75% of which occur a single time. In total, the top ten clones hold roughly 6% of the sample. The material sequenced was CD8+ T cells from peripheral blood mononuclear cells, taken after pregnancy. The source of these receptors is a female donor in good health, enrolled as a control in a pregnancy study.

This clone was observed a few times. The chain combines TRBV7-2 with TRBJ2-1; 13 bases are a match to TRBD2. Germline values: CDR1 SGHTA, CDR2 FQGNSA. With V trimmed by 5 bases and J by 9 bases, 7 bases remained unmatched. The CDR3 runs to 15 residues. CDR3 nucleotides: TGTGCCAGCAGCCCGACTAGCGGGGGGAGTGGTGAGCAGTTCTTC. Translation gives CASSPTSGGSGEQFF.

This chain joins TRBV15 and TRBJ2-3; the match to TRBD1 covers 9 bases. Unmatched junction bases numbered 3, after V lost 4 bases and J lost 4 bases. This CDR3 region has 14 residues. The V gene's germline CDR1 is LNHNV and CDR2 YYDKDF (reference sequence). This chain's CDR3 is CATSIGTGPDTQYF. DNA of the CDR3: TGTGCCACCAGCATAGGGACAGGGCCAGATACGCAGTATTTT.

The genes are TRBV5-4 and TRBJ2-2, with 9 bases matching TRBD2. Germline CDR1 is SGHNT and CDR2 is YYREEE (reference sequence). The CDR3 totals 16 residues. V dropped 1 base and J dropped 4; count of bases not matched to a gene: 5. The CDR3 sequence is CASSLSSGGITGELFF. Written as DNA, the CDR3 is TGTGCCAGCAGCTTGAGTAGCGGGGGTATCACCGGGGAGCTGTTTTTT.